This T cell receptor (beta chain) was retrieved from a study of read filtering for tumor transcriptome and immune sequencing. The library was built from roughly 400 ng RNA with molecular barcoded adaptors for alpha/delta and beta/gamma chains. TCRdb analysed the reads with MiXCR anew, one entry per CDR3 protein. The table has about 130,000 distinct CDR3 sequences, 10% to 15% seen once. This clonotype showed up many times. V was shortened by 2 bases and J by 1 base, with 12 bases between the two germline ends. The CDR3 loop spans 16 amino acids. The germline gives CDR1 MNHEY, CDR2 SVGEGT. This sequence originates from a donor aged 40 or over with multiple myeloma. V usage is TRBV6-2 or TRBV6-3 and J usage is TRBJ1-5, with no clear D. Material for sequencing was a population of CD138-negative cells sorted from bone marrow. In DNA form, the CDR3 reads TGTGCCAGCAGTTACGTGGGATCCGCCAGCAATCAGCCCCAGCATTTT. Residues: CASSYVGSASNQPQHF.